This T cell receptor beta chain was sequenced in a study of vaccination effects on CD4 cells after COVID-19. Study-level background: Pre-vaccine samples were drawn 16 days and one week before the first dose.

In its sample, this clone was seen a few times. The antigen remains undetermined. Only in-frame clones appear in the TCRdb table, and some are missing; sequencing was by immunoSEQ multiplex PCR. The sample carries roughly 68,000 clones, just over 70% recorded once. Germline CDR1 is SEHNR and CDR2 is FQNEAQ (reference sequence). Trimming took 8 bases from V and 4 from J, leaving 14 bases between them. CDR3 length equals 13 residues. The authors isolated CD4+ T cells after roughly 10 days of culture. This person's SARS-CoV-2 infection, confirmed by PCR, occurred between March and December 2020. Researchers swapped half the medium for IL-2 medium on both days 3 and 7.

Sequencing was performed on CD4+ T cells from PBMCs cultured without peptide, taken before COVID-19 vaccination. The rearrangement joins TRBV7-9 to TRBJ1-2, with no clear D. The clonotype comes from a human donor who had a prior SARS-CoV-2 infection. The CDR3 nucleotides are TGTGCCAGCCAGTCGGACGGCGGCTATGGCTACACCTTC. Its protein is CASQSDGGYGYTF.